This record concerns one T cell receptor beta chain sequence. The source of the sample is a study of CD8 T cells in ankylosing spondylitis. MiXCR was run by TCRdb on the 5' RACE reads, yielding one entry per CDR3 protein. Of approximately 150,000 distinct CDR3 sequences listed, 25% to 35% are singletons. The CDR3 extends over 13 amino acids. Unmatched junction bases numbered 8, after V lost 7 bases and J lost 7 bases. Germline values: CDR1 DFQATT, CDR2 SNEGSKA (reference sequence). The clonotype originates from a male donor with ankylosing spondylitis. The chain combines TRBV20-1 with TRBJ1-1, with 11 nucleotides matching TRBD1. The sample taken for sequencing was synovial fluid, either unsorted or a sorted T cell fraction (not recorded which). This CDR3 reads CSVKDRGLDEAFF. CDR3 nucleotides: TGCAGTGTCAAGGACAGGGGGCTCGATGAAGCTTTCTTT.